This T cell receptor (beta chain) was captured by sequencing in a study of T cells in Graves' hyperthyroidism and ophthalmopathy. TCR beta CDR3 regions were amplified from RNA transcripts. The HTBI primer set drove a first-round RT-PCR of the TCR CDR3. TCRdb independently ran MiXCR on the multiplex PCR reads; one entry per CDR3 protein. The sample gives 690,000 or so distinct CDR3 sequences, roughly a sixth of which show up once; roughly 17% is in the top ten. The CDR3 covers 14 residues. Germline V gene data show CDR1 as LGHDT and CDR2 as YNNKEL (reference sequence). V was clipped by 5 bases and J by 2 bases; unmatched bases: 6. This clonotype was observed many times.

The chain employs TRBV3-1 and TRBJ2-7, with 7 bases identical to TRBD1. Sequenced sample: blood. This clonotype was sampled from a woman aged 50 to 60 with Graves' hyperthyroidism that later progressed to Graves' ophthalmopathy. CDR3: CASSLTTGTYEQYF. CDR3 nucleotide sequence: TGTGCCAGCAGCTTAACGACAGGGACCTACGAGCAGTACTTC.